The present T cell receptor beta chain was sequenced within a study of cytomegalovirus exposure and HLA in healthy donors. At the level of the study: The approximately 690 first-cohort repertoires and the 100 to 150 validation repertoires shared the same platform, a later analysis reported. General study results and limits: A later analysis found first-cohort TCR clusters tended to co-occur in the 110 or so validation repertoires. Most sequenced TCRs were rare (though some public TCRs occurred in many donors).

A remark on this clone: Its specificity is unknown.

CDR1 MNHEY and CDR2 SMNVEV come from the germline V gene (reference sequence). CDR3 length: 14 residues. V lost 3 bases and J lost 8; bases outside the gene matches: 5. Repertoires were generated with immunoSEQ multiplex PCR, while TCRdb's copy carries only in-frame clones and drops some. The sample has more than 150,000 clones, 84% seen once. Sequenced material: PBMCs. This receptor was taken from a young man in good health and CMV-seropositive. This chain joins TRBV27 and TRBJ1-4; 8 nucleotides align to TRBD1. The CDR3 region is CASSLTGAGEKLFF. CDR3 sequence (DNA): TGTGCCAGCAGTTTGACAGGGGCAGGAGAAAAACTGTTTTTT.